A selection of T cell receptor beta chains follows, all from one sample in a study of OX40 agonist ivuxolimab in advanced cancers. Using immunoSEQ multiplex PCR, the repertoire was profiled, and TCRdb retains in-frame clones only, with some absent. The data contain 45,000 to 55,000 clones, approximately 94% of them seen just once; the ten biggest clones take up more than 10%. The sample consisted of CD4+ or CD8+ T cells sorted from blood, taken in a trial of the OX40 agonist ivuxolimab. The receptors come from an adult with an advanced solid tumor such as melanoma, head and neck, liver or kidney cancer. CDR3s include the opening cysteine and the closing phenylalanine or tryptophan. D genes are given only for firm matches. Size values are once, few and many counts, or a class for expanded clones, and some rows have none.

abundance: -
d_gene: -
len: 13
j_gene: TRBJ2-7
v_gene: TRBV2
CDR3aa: CASSEGTDYEQYF
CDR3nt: TGTGCCAGCAGTGAAGGGACTGACTACGAGCAGTACTTC

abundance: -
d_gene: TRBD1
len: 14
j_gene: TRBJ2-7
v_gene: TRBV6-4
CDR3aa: CASSDLTGDDEQYF
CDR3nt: TGTGCCAGCAGTGATCTGACAGGGGACGACGAGCAGTACTTC

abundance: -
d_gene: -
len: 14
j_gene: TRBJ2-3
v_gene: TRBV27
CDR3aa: CASRWLGSTDTQYF
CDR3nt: TGTGCCAGCAGGTGGCTAGGTTCCACAGATACGCAGTATTTT

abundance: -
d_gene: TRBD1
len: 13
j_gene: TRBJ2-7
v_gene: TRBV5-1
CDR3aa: CASSPGTAYEQYF
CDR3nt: TGCGCCAGCAGCCCGGGGACAGCTTACGAGCAGTACTTC

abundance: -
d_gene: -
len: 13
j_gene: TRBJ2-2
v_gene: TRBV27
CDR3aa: CASSFGVGGELFF
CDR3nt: TGTGCCAGCAGTTTCGGGGTTGGCGGGGAGCTGTTTTTT

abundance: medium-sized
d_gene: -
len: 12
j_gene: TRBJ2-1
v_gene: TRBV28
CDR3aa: CASTDSYNEQFF
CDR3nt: TGTGCCAGCACGGATTCCTACAATGAGCAGTTCTTC

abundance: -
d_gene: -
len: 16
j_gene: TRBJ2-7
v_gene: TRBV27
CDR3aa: CASSPLQGPFSYEQYF
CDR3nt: TGTGCCAGCAGTCCCCTTCAGGGGCCCTTCTCCTACGAGCAGTACTTC

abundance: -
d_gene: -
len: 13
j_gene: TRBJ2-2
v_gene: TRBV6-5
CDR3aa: CASSWDSGGELFF
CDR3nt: TGTGCCAGCAGTTGGGATTCGGGCGGGGAGCTGTTTTTT

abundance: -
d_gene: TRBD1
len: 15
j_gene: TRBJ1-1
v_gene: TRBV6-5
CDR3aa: CASSYDRGMNTEAFF
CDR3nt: TGTGCCAGCAGTTACGACAGGGGGATGAACACTGAAGCTTTCTTT

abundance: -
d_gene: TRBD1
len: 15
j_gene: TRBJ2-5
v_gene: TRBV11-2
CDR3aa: CASSPPDRVVETQYF
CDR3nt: TGTGCCAGCAGCCCACCAGACAGGGTCGTAGAGACCCAGTACTTC

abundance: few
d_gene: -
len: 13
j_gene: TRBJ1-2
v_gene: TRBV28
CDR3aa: CASAARGNYGYTF
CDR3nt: TGTGCCAGCGCCGCCCGTGGGAACTATGGCTACACCTTC

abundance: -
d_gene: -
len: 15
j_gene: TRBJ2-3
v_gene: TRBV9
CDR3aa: CASSVGGLGPDTQYF
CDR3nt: TGTGCCAGCAGCGTAGGTGGGTTAGGCCCAGATACGCAGTATTTT

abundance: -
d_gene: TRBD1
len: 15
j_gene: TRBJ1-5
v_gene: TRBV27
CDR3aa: CASRRAGGTDQPQHF
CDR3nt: TGTGCCAGCAGAAGAGCAGGGGGCACGGATCAGCCCCAGCATTTT

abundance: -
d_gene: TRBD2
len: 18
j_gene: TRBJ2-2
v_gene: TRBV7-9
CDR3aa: CASSLPLSGTSNTGELFF
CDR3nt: TGTGCCAGCAGCTTACCGCTTAGCGGGACCTCGAACACCGGGGAGCTGTTTTTT

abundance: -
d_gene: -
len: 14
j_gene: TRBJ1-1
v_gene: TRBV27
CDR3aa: CASSPSPWNTEAFF
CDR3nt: TGTGCCAGCAGTCCAAGCCCTTGGAACACTGAAGCTTTCTTT

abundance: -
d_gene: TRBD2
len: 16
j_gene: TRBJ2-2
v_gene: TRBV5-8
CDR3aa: CASIIRSSGNTGELFF
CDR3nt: TGTGCCAGCATCATCCGCTCTAGCGGCAACACCGGGGAGCTGTTTTTT

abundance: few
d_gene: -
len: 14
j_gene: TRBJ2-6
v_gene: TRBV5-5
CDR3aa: CASQTSVSHKVGTF
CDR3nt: TGTGCCAGCCAGACCAGTGTCTCGCACAAAGTCGGGACTTTC

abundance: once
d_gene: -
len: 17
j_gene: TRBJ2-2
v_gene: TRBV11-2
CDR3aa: CASSLYGGPQNTGELFF
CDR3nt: TGTGCCAGCAGCTTATATGGGGGTCCTCAAAACACCGGGGAGCTGTTTTTT

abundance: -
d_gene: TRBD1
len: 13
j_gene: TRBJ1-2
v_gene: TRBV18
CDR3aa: CASSPGQAPGYTF
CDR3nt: TGTGCCAGCTCACCAGGACAGGCCCCGGGCTACACCTTC

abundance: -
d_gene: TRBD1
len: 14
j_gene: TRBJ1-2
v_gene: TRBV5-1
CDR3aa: CASSSDREDYGYTF
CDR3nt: TGCGCCAGCAGCTCCGACAGGGAAGACTATGGCTACACCTTC

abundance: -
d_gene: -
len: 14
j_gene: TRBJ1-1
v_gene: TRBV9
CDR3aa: CASSVEPFEAEAFF
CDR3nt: TGTGCCAGCAGCGTAGAGCCTTTTGAGGCTGAAGCTTTCTTT

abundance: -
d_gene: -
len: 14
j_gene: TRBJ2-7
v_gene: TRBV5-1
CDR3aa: CASSSIGHSYEQYF
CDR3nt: TGCGCCAGCAGTTCCATCGGACATTCCTACGAGCAGTACTTC

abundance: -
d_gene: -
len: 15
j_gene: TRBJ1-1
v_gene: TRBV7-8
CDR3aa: CASTLEAGVWTEAFF
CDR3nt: TGTGCCAGCACCTTAGAGGCAGGGGTTTGGACTGAAGCTTTCTTT

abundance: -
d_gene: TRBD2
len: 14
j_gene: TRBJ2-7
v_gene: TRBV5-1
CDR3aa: CASGGTSGVYEQYF
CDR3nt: TGCGCCAGCGGTGGGACTAGCGGAGTCTACGAGCAGTACTTC

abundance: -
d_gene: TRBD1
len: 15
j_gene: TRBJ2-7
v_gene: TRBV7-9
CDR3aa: CASSSGQDLGDEQYF
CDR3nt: TGTGCCAGCAGCTCGGGACAGGACCTTGGGGACGAGCAGTACTTC

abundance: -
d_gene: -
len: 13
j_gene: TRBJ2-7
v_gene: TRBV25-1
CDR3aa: CASSEGFSYEQYF
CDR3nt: TGTGCCAGCAGTGAGGGCTTTTCCTACGAGCAGTACTTC

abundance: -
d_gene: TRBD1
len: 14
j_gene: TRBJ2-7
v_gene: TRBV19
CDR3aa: CASSVGTGDYEQYF
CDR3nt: TGTGCCAGTAGTGTAGGGACAGGGGACTACGAGCAGTACTTC

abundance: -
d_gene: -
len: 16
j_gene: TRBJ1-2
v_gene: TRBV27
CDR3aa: CASSLGAPPADYGYTF
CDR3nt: TGTGCCAGCAGTTTGGGGGCGCCTCCGGCGGACTATGGCTACACCTTC

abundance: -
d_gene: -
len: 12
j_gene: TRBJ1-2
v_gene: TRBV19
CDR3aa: CASSTGGLGYTF
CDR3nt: TGTGCCAGTAGTACGGGGGGACTTGGCTACACCTTC

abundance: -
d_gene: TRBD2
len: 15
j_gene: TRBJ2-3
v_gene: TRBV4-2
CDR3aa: CASSQEGGGLDTQYF
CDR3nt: TGTGCCAGCAGCCAAGAGGGGGGGGGACTAGATACGCAGTATTTT

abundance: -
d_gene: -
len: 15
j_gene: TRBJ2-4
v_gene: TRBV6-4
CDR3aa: CASSRQPLAKNIQYF
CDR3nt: TGTGCCAGCAGTCGACAGCCGTTAGCCAAAAACATTCAGTACTTC

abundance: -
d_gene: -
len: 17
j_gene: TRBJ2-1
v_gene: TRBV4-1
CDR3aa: CASSQDRSDLPYNEQFF
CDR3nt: TGCGCCAGCAGCCAAGATAGGTCGGATCTCCCCTACAATGAGCAGTTCTTC

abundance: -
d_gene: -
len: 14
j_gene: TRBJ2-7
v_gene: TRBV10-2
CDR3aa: CASSDMDKTYEQYF
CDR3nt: TGCGCCAGCAGTGATATGGACAAAACCTACGAGCAGTACTTC

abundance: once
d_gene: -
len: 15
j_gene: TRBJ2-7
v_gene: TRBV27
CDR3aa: CASSPNPQGIDEQYF
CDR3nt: TGTGCCAGCAGTCCCAACCCTCAGGGTATCGACGAGCAGTACTTC

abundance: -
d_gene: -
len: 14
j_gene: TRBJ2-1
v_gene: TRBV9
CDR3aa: CASSVATGQGGQFF
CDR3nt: TGTGCCAGCAGCGTAGCTACGGGGCAGGGCGGGCAGTTCTTC

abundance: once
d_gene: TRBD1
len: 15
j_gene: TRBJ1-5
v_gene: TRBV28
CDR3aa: CASTRDREDNQPQHF
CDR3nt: TGTGCCAGCACTCGGGACAGGGAGGACAATCAGCCCCAGCATTTT

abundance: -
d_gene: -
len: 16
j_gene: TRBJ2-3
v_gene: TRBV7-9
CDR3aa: CASSGLHTTNTDTQYF
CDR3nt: TGTGCCAGCAGCGGGCTGCATACCACGAACACAGATACGCAGTATTTT

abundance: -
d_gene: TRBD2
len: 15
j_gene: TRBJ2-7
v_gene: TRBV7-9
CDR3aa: CASNPGAGGPYEQYF
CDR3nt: TGTGCCAGCAACCCAGGGGCGGGAGGGCCCTACGAGCAGTACTTC

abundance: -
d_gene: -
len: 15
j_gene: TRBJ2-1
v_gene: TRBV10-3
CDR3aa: CAISETGAPYNEQFF
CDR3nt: TGTGCCATCAGTGAGACCGGGGCCCCCTACAATGAGCAGTTCTTC

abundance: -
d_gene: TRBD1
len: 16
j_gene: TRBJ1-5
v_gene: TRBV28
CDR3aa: CASSFIPGQGDQPQHF
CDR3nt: TGTGCCAGCAGTTTCATCCCCGGACAGGGTGATCAGCCCCAGCATTTT

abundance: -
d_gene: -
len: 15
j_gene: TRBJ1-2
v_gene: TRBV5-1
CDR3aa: CASSYMGEPTYGYTF
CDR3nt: TGCGCCAGCAGCTACATGGGGGAGCCTACTTATGGCTACACCTTC

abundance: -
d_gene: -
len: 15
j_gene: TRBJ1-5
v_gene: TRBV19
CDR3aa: CASSINEGIRKPQHF
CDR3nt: TGTGCCAGTAGTATCAACGAGGGAATAAGAAAGCCCCAGCATTTT

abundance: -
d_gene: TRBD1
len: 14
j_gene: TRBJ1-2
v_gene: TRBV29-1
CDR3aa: CSARDRQDNYGYTF
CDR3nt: TGCAGCGCCCGGGACAGACAAGATAACTATGGCTACACCTTC

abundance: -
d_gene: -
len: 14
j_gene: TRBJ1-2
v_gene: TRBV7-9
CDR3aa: CASSPNGGNYGYTF
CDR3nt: TGTGCCAGCAGCCCCAACGGTGGAAACTATGGCTACACCTTC

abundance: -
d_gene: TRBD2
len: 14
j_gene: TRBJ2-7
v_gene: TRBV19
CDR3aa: CASSTASGNYEQYF
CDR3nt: TGTGCCAGTAGTACAGCTAGCGGGAACTACGAGCAGTACTTC

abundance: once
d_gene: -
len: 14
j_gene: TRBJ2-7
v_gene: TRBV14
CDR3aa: CASSPIEVTYEQYF
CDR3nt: TGTGCCAGCAGCCCGATCGAGGTTACCTACGAGCAGTACTTC

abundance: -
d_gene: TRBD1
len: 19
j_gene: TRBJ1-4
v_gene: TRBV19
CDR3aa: CASSTYRGPLETTNEKLFF
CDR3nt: TGTGCCAGTAGTACGTACAGGGGCCCACTGGAAACAACTAATGAAAAACTGTTTTTT

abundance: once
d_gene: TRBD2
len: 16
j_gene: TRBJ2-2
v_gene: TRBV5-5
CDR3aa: CASKTGTSGNTGELFF
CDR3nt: TGTGCCAGCAAAACCGGGACTAGCGGTAACACCGGGGAGCTGTTTTTT

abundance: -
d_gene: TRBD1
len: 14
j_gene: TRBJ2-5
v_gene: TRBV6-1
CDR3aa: CASSRTGIGETQYF
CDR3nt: TGTGCCAGCTCCCGGACAGGGATTGGGGAGACCCAGTACTTC

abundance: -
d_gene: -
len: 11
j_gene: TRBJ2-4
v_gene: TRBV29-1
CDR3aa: CSVGTENIQYF
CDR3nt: TGCAGCGTTGGGACGGAAAACATTCAGTACTTC

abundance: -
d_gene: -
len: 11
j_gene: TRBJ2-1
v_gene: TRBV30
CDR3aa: CAWSLAGEQFF
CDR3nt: TGTGCCTGGAGCCTCGCGGGGGAGCAGTTCTTC